This TCR beta chain derives from a study of shared clonotypes between healthy human individuals. It was into CD45RA+ naive and CD45RA-negative memory subsets that the CD4+ cells were split. Each replicate PCR on the sorted subsets used 200 to 250 ng DNA (approximately 27,000 T cell genomes). Assay: immunoSEQ multiplex PCR; the TCRdb copy retains only in-frame clones and omits some. Of roughly 2.5 million clones in the sample, about 92% were seen once. CDR1 and CDR2 (germline): SGHTA, FQGNSA. The CDR3 consists of 13 residues. The V and J ends lost 0 bases and 6 bases respectively, with 7 bases between them.

This receptor was obtained from a man younger than 30 in good health. Source material: naive CD4+ T cells sorted from blood. Subset: CD45RA+ positively selected. The chain links TRBV7-2 to TRBJ2-3; the D is unclear. The CDR3 is CASSLASRDTQYF. The CDR3 nucleotides read TGTGCCAGCAGCTTAGCTAGTAGGGATACGCAGTATTTT.